Described below is a single TCR beta chain sequence and its context. The CDR3 length is 15 residues. With 0 bases removed from V and 7 bases from J, the gap between germline ends came to 15 bases. Germline V CDR1 and CDR2: PRHDT, FYEKMQ (reference sequence). PCR was performed using 60 Vbeta and 13 Jbeta primers. TCRdb's copy holds only in-frame clones and misses some; the assay was immunoSEQ multiplex PCR. The table includes roughly 290,000 clones, 80% detected once. This sample is drawn from a study of cytomegalovirus exposure and HLA in healthy donors. This sequence originates from a girl between 2 and 10 years old in good health and CMV-seronegative. The V gene is TRBV13, the J gene TRBJ1-1; tentatively, D is TRBD1 (6 bases). The sequenced material came from PBMCs. The CDR3 DNA reads as TGTGCCAGCAGCTTAGGGGACAGAGATGGTAGTGAAGCTTTCTTT. This translates into CASSLGDRDGSEAFF.